This TCR beta chain was profiled in a study of T-cell reconstitution after alpha-beta-depleted transplantation in children. For TCRbeta, the library was prepared with unique molecular identifiers. Each CDR3 protein is one row after TCRdb ran MiXCR on the PCR reads. The sample holds about 270,000 distinct CDR3 sequences; 9.9% are singletons and the top ten take roughly 9.1%. This clonotype was seen more than once but under ten times. The CDR3 contains 14 residues. V dropped 4 bases and J dropped 6 bases, with 13 bases sitting between them. The germline gives CDR1 SGHRS, CDR2 YFSETQ. This clonotype was sampled from a human donor who donated a stem cell graft to a child with SCID. Sequenced here: PBMCs from the stem cell graft donor, sampled from the stem cell graft. This sequence joins TRBV5-1 and TRBJ2-2; D assignment may be TRBD1 or TRBD2 (6 bases each). Written as DNA, the CDR3 is TGCGCCAGCAGCAACAGGGAGGCGTCCGGGGAGCTGTTTTTT. Translating gives CASSNREASGELFF.